The entry below gives a single T cell receptor beta chain sequence along with its context. Here the gene names and germline are mouse. The read gets to within 1 residue of the CDR3 end, and the germline J gene fills in the rest. The data were produced by immunoSEQ multiplex PCR, yet TCRdb's version contains in-frame clones alone and is incomplete. Of roughly 51,000 clones listed, approximately 70% were seen once; the top ten hold approximately 0.5%. The CDR3 contains 13 residues. Germline lookup yields CDR1 SGHSA and CDR2 FRNQAP. Trimming cost V 5 bases and J 4 bases, with 12 bases left between them. The entry originates in a study of tissue T cells after allogeneic stem cell transplantation.

Specimen: sorted cells pooled from one or two spleens. This TCR came from a pool of C57BL/6 mice in good health. This sequence joins TRBV16 and TRBJ2-7; a weak D match, TRBD2 (5 bases). The CDR3 DNA, read in part, is TGTGCAAGCAGCCAGTGGGGTTCTTATGAACAGTAC. Encoded protein: CASSQWGSYEQY. The entire CDR3 sequence reads CASSQWGSYEQYF.